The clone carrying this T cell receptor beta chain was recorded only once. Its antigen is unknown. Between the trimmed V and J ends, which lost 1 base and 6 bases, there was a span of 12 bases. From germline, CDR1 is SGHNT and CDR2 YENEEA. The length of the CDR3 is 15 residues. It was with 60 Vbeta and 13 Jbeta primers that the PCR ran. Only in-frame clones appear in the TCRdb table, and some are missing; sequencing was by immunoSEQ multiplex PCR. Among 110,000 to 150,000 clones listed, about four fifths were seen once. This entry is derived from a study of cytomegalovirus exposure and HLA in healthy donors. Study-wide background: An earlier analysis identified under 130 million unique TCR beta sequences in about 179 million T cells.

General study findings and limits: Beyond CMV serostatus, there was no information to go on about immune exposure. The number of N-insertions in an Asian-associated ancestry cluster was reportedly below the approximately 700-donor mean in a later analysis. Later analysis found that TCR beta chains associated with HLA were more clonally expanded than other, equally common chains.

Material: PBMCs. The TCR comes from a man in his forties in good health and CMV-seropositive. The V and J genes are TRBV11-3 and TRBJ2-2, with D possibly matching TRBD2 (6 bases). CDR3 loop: CASSLAGLPAGELFF. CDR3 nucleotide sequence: TGTGCCAGCAGCTTAGCGGGACTGCCTGCCGGGGAGCTGTTTTTT.